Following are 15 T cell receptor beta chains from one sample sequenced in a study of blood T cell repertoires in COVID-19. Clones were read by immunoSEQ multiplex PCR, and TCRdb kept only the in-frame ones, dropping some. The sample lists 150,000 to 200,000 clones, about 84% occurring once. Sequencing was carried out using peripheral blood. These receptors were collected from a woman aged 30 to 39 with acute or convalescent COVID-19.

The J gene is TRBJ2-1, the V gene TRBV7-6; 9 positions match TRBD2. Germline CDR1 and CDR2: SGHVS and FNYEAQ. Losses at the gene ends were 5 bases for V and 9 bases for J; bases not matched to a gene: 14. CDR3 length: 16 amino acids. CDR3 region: CASSPNGGAGGPEQFF. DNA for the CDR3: TGTGCCAGCAGCCCCAATGGTGGGGCGGGGGGGCCTGAGCAGTTCTTC.

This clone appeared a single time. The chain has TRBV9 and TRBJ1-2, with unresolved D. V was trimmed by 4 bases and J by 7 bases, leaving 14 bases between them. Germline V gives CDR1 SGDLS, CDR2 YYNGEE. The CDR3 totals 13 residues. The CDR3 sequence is CASSPRGESGYTF. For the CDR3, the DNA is TGTGCCAGCAGCCCTAGAGGCGAAAGTGGCTACACCTTC.

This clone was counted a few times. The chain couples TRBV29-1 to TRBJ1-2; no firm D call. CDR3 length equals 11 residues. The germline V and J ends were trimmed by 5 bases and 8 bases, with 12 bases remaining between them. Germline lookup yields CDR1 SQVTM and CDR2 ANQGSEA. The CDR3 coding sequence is TGCAGCGTTCTGGACTTTGGCGGCTACACCTTC. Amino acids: CSVLDFGGYTF.

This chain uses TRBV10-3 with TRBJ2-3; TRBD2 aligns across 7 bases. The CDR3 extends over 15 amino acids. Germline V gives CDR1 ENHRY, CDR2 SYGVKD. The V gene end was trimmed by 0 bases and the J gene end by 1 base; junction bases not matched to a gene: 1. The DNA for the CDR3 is TGTGCCATCAGTGAGTCTAGCGGGCGCACAGATACGCAGTATTTT. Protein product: CAISESSGRTDTQYF.

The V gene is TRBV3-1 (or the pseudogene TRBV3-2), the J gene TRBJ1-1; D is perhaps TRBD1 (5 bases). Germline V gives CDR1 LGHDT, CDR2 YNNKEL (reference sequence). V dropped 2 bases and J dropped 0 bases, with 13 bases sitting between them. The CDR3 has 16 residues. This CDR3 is CASSQSDSHMNTEAFF. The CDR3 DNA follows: TGTGCCAGCAGCCAATCTGACAGCCACATGAACACTGAAGCTTTCTTT.

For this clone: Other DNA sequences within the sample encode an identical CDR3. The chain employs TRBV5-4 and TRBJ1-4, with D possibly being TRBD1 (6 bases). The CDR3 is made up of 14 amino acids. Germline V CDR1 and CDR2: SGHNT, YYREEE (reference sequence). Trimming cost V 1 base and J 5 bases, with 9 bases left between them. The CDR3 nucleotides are TGTGCCAGCAGCTTGAAACAGGGAAATGAAAAACTGTTTTTT. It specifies CASSLKQGNEKLFF.

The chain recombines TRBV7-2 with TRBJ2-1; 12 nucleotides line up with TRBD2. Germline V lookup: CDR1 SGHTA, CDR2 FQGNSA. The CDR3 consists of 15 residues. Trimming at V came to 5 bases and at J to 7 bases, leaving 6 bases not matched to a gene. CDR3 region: CASSTRLAGVNEQFF. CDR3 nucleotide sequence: TGTGCCAGCAGCACCCGACTAGCGGGAGTGAATGAGCAGTTCTTC.

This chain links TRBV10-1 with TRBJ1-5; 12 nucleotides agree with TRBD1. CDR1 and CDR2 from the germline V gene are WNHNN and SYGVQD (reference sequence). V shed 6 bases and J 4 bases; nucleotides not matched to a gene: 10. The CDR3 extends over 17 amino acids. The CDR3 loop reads CASRNRGQGAGNQPQHF. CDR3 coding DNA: TGCGCCAGCAGAAATAGGGGACAGGGGGCCGGGAATCAGCCCCAGCATTTT.

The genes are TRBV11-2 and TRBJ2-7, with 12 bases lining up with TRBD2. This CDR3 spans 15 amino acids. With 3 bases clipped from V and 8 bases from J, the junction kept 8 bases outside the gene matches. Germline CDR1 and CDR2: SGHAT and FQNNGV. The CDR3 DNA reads TGTGCCAGCAGCTTGGAGACTAGCGGGGGCCTCAAGCAGTACTTC. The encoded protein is CASSLETSGGLKQYF.

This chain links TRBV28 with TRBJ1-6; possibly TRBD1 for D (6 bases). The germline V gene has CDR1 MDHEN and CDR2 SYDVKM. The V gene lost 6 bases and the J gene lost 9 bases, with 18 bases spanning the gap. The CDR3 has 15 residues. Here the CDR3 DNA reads TGTGCCAGCAGCCCCCAACAGGGAAGTGGTTCACCCCTCCACTTT. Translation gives CASSPQQGSGSPLHF.

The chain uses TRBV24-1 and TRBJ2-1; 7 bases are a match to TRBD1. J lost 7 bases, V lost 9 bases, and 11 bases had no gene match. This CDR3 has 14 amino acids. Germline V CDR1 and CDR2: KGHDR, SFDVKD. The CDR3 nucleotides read TGTGCCACCGAGTCCACAGGGGCTTGGAATGAGCAGTTCTTC. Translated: CATESTGAWNEQFF.

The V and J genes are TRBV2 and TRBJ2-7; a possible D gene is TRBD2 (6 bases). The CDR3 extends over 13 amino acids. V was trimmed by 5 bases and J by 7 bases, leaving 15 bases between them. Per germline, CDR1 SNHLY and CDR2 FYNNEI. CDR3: CASSPTGAGEQYF. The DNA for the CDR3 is TGTGCCAGCAGTCCAACCGGGGCGGGGGAGCAGTACTTC.

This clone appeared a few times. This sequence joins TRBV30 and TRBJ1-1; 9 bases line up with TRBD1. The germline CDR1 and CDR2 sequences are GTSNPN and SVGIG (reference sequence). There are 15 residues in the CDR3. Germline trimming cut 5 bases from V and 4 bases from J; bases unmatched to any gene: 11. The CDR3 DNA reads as TGTGCCTGGTCCAGATACAGGGGGCGCCTCACTGAAGCTTTCTTT. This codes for CAWSRYRGRLTEAFF. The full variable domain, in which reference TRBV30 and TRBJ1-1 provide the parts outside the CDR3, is SQTIHQWPATLVQPVGSPLSLECTVEGTSNPNLYWYRQAAGRGLQLLFYSVGIGQISSEVPQNLSASRPQDRQFILSSKKLLLSDSGFYLCAWSRYRGRLTEAFFGQGTRLTVV.

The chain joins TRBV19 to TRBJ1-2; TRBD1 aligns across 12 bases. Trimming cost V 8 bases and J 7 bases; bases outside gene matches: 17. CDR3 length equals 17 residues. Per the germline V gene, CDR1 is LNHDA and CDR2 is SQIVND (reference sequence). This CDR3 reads CASGKPGQGALSIGYTF. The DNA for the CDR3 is TGTGCCAGTGGGAAACCGGGACAGGGGGCCCTGTCGATTGGCTACACCTTC. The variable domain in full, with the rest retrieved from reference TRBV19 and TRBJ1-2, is DGGITQSPKYLFRKEGQNVTLSCEQNLNHDAMYWYRQDPGQGLRLIYYSQIVNDFQKGDIAEGYSVSREKKESFPLTVTSAQKNPTAFYLCASGKPGQGALSIGYTFGSGTRLTVV.

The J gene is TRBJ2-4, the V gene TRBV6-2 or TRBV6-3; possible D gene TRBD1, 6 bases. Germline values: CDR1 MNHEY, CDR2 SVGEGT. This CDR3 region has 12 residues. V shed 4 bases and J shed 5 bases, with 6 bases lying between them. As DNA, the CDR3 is TGTGCCAGCAGTTCAGGGGAAAACATTCAGTACTTC. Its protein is CASSSGENIQYF.